The entry that follows covers one T cell receptor beta chain sequence. What it binds is not known. In germline, CDR1 is SGHRS, CDR2 YFSETQ. The CDR3 is 14 amino acids. After removal of 4 bases from V and 5 bases from J, the junction contained 7 bases not matched to a gene. The sample originates from a study of shared clonotypes between healthy human individuals. Sorted-subset replicate PCRs used 200 ng DNA, approximately 33,000 T cell genomes. Here immunoSEQ multiplex PCR was the method, and the copy in TCRdb shows in-frame clones only, minus some. The sample lists about 380,000 clones, 90% to 97% occurring once. Notes on the study in general: The genetic and exposure-history diversity represented was limited by few donors. All-four-donor shared clonotypes had higher generation probabilities than non-shared clonotypes did. Sequencing depth was expected to affect clonotype sharing among donors.

The receptor's source is a man aged 25-40 years in good health. J is TRBJ2-5 and V is TRBV5-1, with 8 bases fitting TRBD1. Sequenced input: memory CD8+ T cells sorted from blood. Indicated subset: CD45RO+ cells pooled with CCR7-negative TemRA cells. The CDR3 DNA reads as TGCGCCAGCAGCGTTGGACAGGGCATTGAGACCCAGTACTTC. Its protein is CASSVGQGIETQYF.